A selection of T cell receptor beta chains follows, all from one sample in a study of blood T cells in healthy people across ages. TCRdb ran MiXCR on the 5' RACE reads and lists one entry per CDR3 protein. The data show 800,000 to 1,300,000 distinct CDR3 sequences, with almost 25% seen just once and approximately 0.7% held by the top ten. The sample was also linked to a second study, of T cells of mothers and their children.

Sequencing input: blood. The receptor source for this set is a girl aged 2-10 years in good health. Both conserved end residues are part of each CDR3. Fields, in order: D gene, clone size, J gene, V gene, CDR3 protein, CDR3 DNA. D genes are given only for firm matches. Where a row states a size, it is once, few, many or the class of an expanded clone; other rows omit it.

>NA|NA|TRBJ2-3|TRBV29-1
CSVEEGQGRPDTRYF
TGCAGCGTTGAAGAAGGGCAGGGGAGGCCAGATACGCGGTATTTT
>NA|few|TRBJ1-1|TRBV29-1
CSTGGGVEAFF
TGCAGCACGGGTGGGGGGGTCGAAGCTTTCTTT
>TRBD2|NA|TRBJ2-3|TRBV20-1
CSARGQLAGADTQYF
TGCAGTGCTAGAGGACAGCTAGCGGGGGCAGATACGCAGTATTTT
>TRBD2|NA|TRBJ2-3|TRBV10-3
CAISPLAGRSTDTQYF
TGTGCCATCAGTCCTCTAGCGGGCCGAAGCACAGATACGCAGTATTTT
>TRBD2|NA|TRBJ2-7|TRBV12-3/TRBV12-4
CASSLKSLAGGYYEQYF
TGTGCCAGCAGTTTAAAGTCCCTAGCGGGAGGATACTACGAGCAGTACTTC
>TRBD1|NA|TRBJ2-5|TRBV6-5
CASSRQGFLETQYF
TGTGCCAGCAGTCGACAGGGTTTCCTGGAGACCCAGTACTTC
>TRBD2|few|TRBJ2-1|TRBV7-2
CASSSTAGAPNEQFF
TGTGCCAGCAGCTCTACAGCGGGAGCCCCCAATGAGCAGTTCTTC
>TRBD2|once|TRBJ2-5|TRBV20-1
CSATSGGAWGETQYF
TGCAGTGCCACTAGCGGGGGGGCATGGGGAGAGACCCAGTACTTC
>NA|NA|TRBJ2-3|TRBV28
CASNIPTTFSTDTQYF
TGTGCCAGTAATATACCAACGACTTTTAGCACAGATACGCAGTATTTT
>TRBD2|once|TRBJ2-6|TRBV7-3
CASSLTSGSSGANVLTF
TGTGCCAGCAGCCTTACTAGCGGCAGCTCTGGGGCCAACGTCCTGACTTTC